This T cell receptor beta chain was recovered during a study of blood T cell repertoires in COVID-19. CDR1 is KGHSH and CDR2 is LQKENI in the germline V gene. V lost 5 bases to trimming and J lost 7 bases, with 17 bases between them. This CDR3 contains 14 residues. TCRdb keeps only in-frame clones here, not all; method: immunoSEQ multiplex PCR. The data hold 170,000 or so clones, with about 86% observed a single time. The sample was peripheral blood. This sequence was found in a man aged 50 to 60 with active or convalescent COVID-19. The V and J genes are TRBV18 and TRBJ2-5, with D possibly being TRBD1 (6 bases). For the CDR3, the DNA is TGTGCCAGCTCAGGACCGGACAGTTTCGGGACCCAGTACTTC. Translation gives CASSGPDSFGTQYF.